This T cell receptor beta chain derives from a study of blood T cell repertoires in COVID-19. Study details: COVID-19 samples, acute and convalescent, were from the United States, Italy and Spain.

The study drew participants aged roughly 18 to 89 years from around 24 US areas. The study assigned cohorts using participant-reported clinical history. The protocol was immunoSEQ multiplex PCR, while the TCRdb copy is restricted to in-frame clones and leaves out a portion. This sample has about 210,000 clones, with about four fifths found just once. Germline CDR1 is MNHNS and CDR2 is SASEGT. V dropped 1 base and J dropped 8; count of bases not matched to a gene: 11. The CDR3 is 17 residues long. This clone was recorded only once. The chain has TRBV6-1 and TRBJ1-4; TRBD1 aligns across 9 bases. This sequence originates from a woman between 50 and 59 years old with acute COVID-19. Sequenced sample: PBMCs or T cells enriched from blood (not recorded which). CDR3 sequence (DNA): TGTGCCAGCAGTGAAGAAACAGGGGGCGGATTAAGCGAAAAACTGTTTTTT. It is translated as CASSEETGGGLSEKLFF.